These 26 T cell receptor beta chains originate from one sample sequenced in a study of patients and donors after allogeneic stem cell transplantation. MiXCR was run by TCRdb on the RT-PCR reads, yielding one entry per CDR3 protein. The sample lists 900,000 to 1,000,000 distinct CDR3 sequences, about 20% occurring once. Sequencing was performed on blood, either unsorted or a sorted T cell fraction (not recorded which). The receptor source for this set is a human donor who was either an allogeneic HSCT recipient or a stem cell or donor lymphocyte infusion donor (not recorded which). It is not recorded whose cells these are; they may come from a transplant donor.

This clonotype was counted only a few times. This chain connects TRBV5-1 to TRBJ2-3; 10 positions match TRBD2. The germline V gene has CDR1 SGHRS and CDR2 YFSETQ. Trimming took 4 bases from V and 3 from J; bases not matched to a gene: 5. The CDR3 runs to 15 residues. This CDR3 reads CASSTPSGGTDTQYF. The CDR3 DNA is TGCGCCAGCAGCACCCCTAGCGGGGGTACAGATACGCAGTATTTT.

This clonotype was seen many times. The rearrangement uses TRBV29-1 and TRBJ1-1; maybe TRBD1 (5 bases). The CDR3 sequence is 13 residues long. V was shortened by 3 bases and J by 0 bases, with 8 bases between the two germline ends. Germline CDR1 reads SQVTM; CDR2 reads ANQGSEA. This chain's CDR3 is CSVEGRMNTEAFF. Written as DNA, the CDR3 is TGCAGCGTTGAGGGACGGATGAACACTGAAGCTTTCTTT.

This clonotype turned up a few times. The genes are TRBV29-1 and TRBJ1-1; no definite D call. The CDR3 has 15 amino acids. From germline, CDR1 is SQVTM and CDR2 ANQGSEA. CDR3 amino acids: CTAWYSSALNTEAFF. CDR3 bases: TGCACCGCCTGGTACTCAAGCGCCTTGAACACTGAAGCTTTCTTT.

The chain employs TRBV2 and TRBJ1-5, with 7 bases fitting TRBD1. The germline gives CDR1 SNHLY, CDR2 FYNNEI. The CDR3 loop spans 15 amino acids. The trim removed 3 bases at V and 5 bases at J, leaving 7 bases unmatched. This CDR3 is CASSETGLGHQPQHF. DNA of the CDR3: TGTGCCAGCAGTGAGACAGGGCTGGGACATCAGCCCCAGCATTTT.

This clonotype showed up just a few times. V is TRBV6-5 and J is TRBJ2-3, with no clear D. The CDR3 contains 14 residues. Trimming left V 2 bases short and J 6 bases short, with 12 bases between. The germline V gene encodes CDR1 MNHEY and CDR2 SVGAGI. This CDR3 reads CASSYEARGDTQYF. CDR3 sequence (DNA): TGTGCCAGCAGTTACGAAGCTAGAGGTGATACGCAGTATTTT.

This clonotype occurred a few times. The chain's CDR3 is CASSYTRQGGNTEAFF. The CDR3, as DNA: TGTGCCAGCAGCTACACCCGACAGGGAGGGAACACTGAAGCTTTCTTT. This chain links TRBV3-1 with TRBJ1-1; 7 bases agree with TRBD1. V lost 5 bases to trimming and J lost 1 base; unmatched junction nucleotides: 10. The CDR3 loop spans 16 amino acids. Per germline, CDR1 LGHDT and CDR2 YNNKEL (reference sequence).

This clonotype has more than one count but fewer than ten. The chain employs TRBV10-3 and TRBJ2-5, with D unresolved. The CDR3 has 14 amino acids. Germline CDR1 is ENHRY and CDR2 is SYGVKD. The V and J ends lost 0 bases and 2 bases respectively, with 7 bases between them. The CDR3 nucleotides read TGTGCCATCAGTGAGTCGTCACGGCAAGAGACCCAGTACTTC. As protein: CAISESSRQETQYF.

The V gene is TRBV5-1, the J gene TRBJ1-2, with 7 bases that match TRBD1. Trimming took 6 bases from V and 3 from J; bases not matched to a gene: 5. The CDR3 is 13 residues long. The germline V gene has CDR1 SGHRS and CDR2 YFSETQ. This CDR3 reads CASMGQTYYGYTF. The CDR3 bases are TGCGCCAGCATGGGACAGACTTACTATGGCTACACCTTC.

J is TRBJ2-1 and V is TRBV21-1; the table's D call TRBD1 went unverified against the DNA. TRBV21-1 is tagged as a pseudogene. The CDR3 runs 17 residues. The CDR3, as DNA: TGTGCCAGCAGCATTCAGGGGGGAACGGTCCGGAACAATGAGCAGTTCTTC. It codes for CASSIQGGTVRNNEQFF.

This clonotype appeared a few times. This chain joins TRBV5-1 and TRBJ1-1; the D is unclear. Trimming removed 1 base at V and 7 bases at J, with 11 bases between. The germline gives CDR1 SGHRS, CDR2 YFSETQ. CDR3 length equals 13 residues. CDR3: CASSLSPGLEAFF. CDR3 nucleotides: TGCGCCAGCAGCTTGTCCCCCGGACTTGAAGCTTTCTTT.

The J gene is TRBJ2-2, the V gene TRBV13; 14 bases fit TRBD2. The CDR3 contains 16 residues. The junction had 5 bases not matched to a gene; V was cut back by 4 bases and J by 7 bases. Germline V gene data show CDR1 as PRHDT and CDR2 as FYEKMQ (reference sequence). CDR3: CASSWTSGRSGGELFF. The CDR3 nucleotides are TGTGCCAGCAGCTGGACTAGCGGGAGGAGTGGCGGGGAGCTGTTTTTT.

This chain joins TRBV12-3 or TRBV12-4 and TRBJ2-3, with no clear D. The CDR3 extends over 14 amino acids. Between the trimmed V and J ends, which lost 3 bases and 6 bases, there was a span of 13 bases. The CDR3 loop reads CASSFLGGMDTQYF. CDR3 nucleotides: TGTGCCAGCAGTTTTCTAGGTGGGATGGATACGCAGTATTTT.

The CDR3 loop reads CASSIDRDRGQETQYF. CDR3 bases: TGTGCCAGCAGCATAGACCGGGACAGGGGGCAAGAGACCCAGTACTTC. The chain recombines TRBV7-2 with TRBJ2-5; 11 positions match TRBD1. CDR1 and CDR2 (germline): SGHTA, FQGNSA. Trimming removed 5 bases from V and 2 bases from J; junction bases left unmatched: 7. The CDR3 is 16 residues long.

The V and J genes are TRBV6-2 or TRBV6-3 and TRBJ2-7; D gene ambiguous. CDR3 length equals 12 residues. Trimming cost V 6 bases and J 2 bases, with 8 bases left between them. The germline gives CDR1 MNHEY, CDR2 SVGEGT. Here the CDR3 reads CASSGATYEQYF. CDR3 coding DNA: TGTGCCAGCAGCGGCGCAACCTACGAGCAGTACTTC.

This clonotype has ten or more counts. The V and J genes are TRBV12-3 or TRBV12-4 and TRBJ2-3, with D perhaps TRBD2 (5 bases). Trimming stripped 1 base from V and 5 bases from J, with 16 bases between. The CDR3 covers 16 residues. For the CDR3, the DNA is TGTGCCAGCAGTTTAGGGAGCGGTCCCTGGGGAGATACGCAGTATTTT. Its protein is CASSLGSGPWGDTQYF.

The chain uses TRBV3-1 and TRBJ2-3; 13 bases line up with TRBD2. CDR3 length: 17 residues. Germline V gene lookup returns CDR1 LGHDT and CDR2 YNNKEL (reference sequence). V shed 4 bases, J shed 0 bases, and the junction held 4 bases outside the gene matches. Here the CDR3 DNA reads TGTGCCAGCAGCCCCGGGACTAGCGGGATGAGCACAGATACGCAGTATTTT. Its protein product is CASSPGTSGMSTDTQYF.

This clonotype has just a few counts. The CDR3 DNA follows: TGTGCCACCAGCAGAGATGTTGGGGGACGTGCAACTAATGAAAAACTGTTTTTT. Its translation is CATSRDVGGRATNEKLFF. The V call is TRBV15, the J call TRBJ1-4, with D possibly matching TRBD1 (5 bases). The CDR3 is 18 residues long. Per germline, CDR1 LNHNV and CDR2 YYDKDF (reference sequence). Trimming removed 0 bases at V and 0 bases at J, with 14 bases between.

In this sample, this clonotype turned up many times. The chain carries TRBV15 and TRBJ1-5; D unresolved. This CDR3 is 13 amino acids long. CDR1 and CDR2 from the germline V gene are LNHNV and YYDKDF (reference sequence). Trimming left V 5 bases short and J 8 bases short, with 13 bases between. In DNA, the CDR3 is TGTGCCACCAGCGCGGAGGGTGTTGAGCCCCAGCATTTT. This gives the protein CATSAEGVEPQHF.

This clonotype was found a few times. This rearrangement joins TRBV15 to TRBJ2-1; 11 positions match TRBD2. The germline V gene has CDR1 LNHNV and CDR2 YYDKDF (reference sequence). V was clipped by 0 bases and J by 7 bases; unmatched bases: 8. The CDR3 extends over 17 amino acids. The CDR3 reads CATSRELAGVSRNEQFF. CDR3 sequence (DNA): TGTGCCACCAGCAGAGAACTAGCGGGGGTGTCTCGGAATGAGCAGTTCTTC.

This clonotype was observed a handful of times. J is TRBJ2-1 and V is TRBV12-3 or TRBV12-4; 9 nucleotides align to TRBD2. V lost 3 bases to trimming and J lost 4 bases; unmatched junction nucleotides: 16. There are 19 residues in the CDR3. The CDR3 loop is CASSLAPGASGKGYNEQFF. The CDR3 bases are TGTGCCAGCAGTTTGGCCCCAGGGGCTAGCGGGAAGGGGTACAATGAGCAGTTCTTC.

This clonotype came up many times. This chain joins TRBV12-3 or TRBV12-4 and TRBJ2-7; D is unclear. Trimming removed 8 bases at V and 5 bases at J, with 13 bases between. CDR3 size: 12 residues. CDR3 DNA sequence: TGTGCCAGCTCCCCAGTCAGCCACGAGCAGTACTTC. Amino acid sequence: CASSPVSHEQYF.

The chain couples TRBV25-1 to TRBJ2-1, with 7 bases lining up with TRBD2. J lost 2 bases, V lost 2 bases, and 3 bases had no gene match. CDR3 size: 15 residues. Germline assignment: CDR1 MGHDK and CDR2 SYGVNS. DNA of the CDR3: TGTGCCAGCAGTGAAAGCGGGGCAGCCTACAATGAGCAGTTCTTC. Translated, it gives CASSESGAAYNEQFF.

The CDR3 region is CATSETSFGTQYF. The CDR3 DNA follows: TGTGCCACCAGTGAGACTAGCTTTGGTACGCAGTATTTT. This chain links TRBV24-1 with TRBJ2-3, with TRBD2 matching 7 bases. The CDR3 covers 13 residues. J gave up 8 bases and V 4 bases, and 5 bases lay outside the gene matches. Germline V CDR1 and CDR2: KGHDR, SFDVKD.

V and J are TRBV4-3 and TRBJ2-3; no reliable D call. V shed 4 bases and J shed 2 bases, with 10 bases lying between them. Germline V CDR1 and CDR2: LGHNA, YSLEER. This CDR3 has 14 residues. CDR3: CASSLSLPTDTQYF. As DNA, the CDR3 is TGCGCCAGCAGCCTCAGCCTACCCACAGATACGCAGTATTTT.

V and J are TRBV7-6 and TRBJ1-2, with D possibly being TRBD1 (5 bases). The CDR3 runs 13 residues. V lost 3 bases, J lost 8 bases, and 13 bases lay in between. Germline V CDR1 and CDR2: SGHVS, FNYEAQ. CDR3 bases: TGTGCCAGCAGCTTCCCAGGGAAGGAGGGCTACACCTTC. Translating it yields CASSFPGKEGYTF. The variable domain in full, completed from reference TRBV7-6 and TRBJ1-2, reads GAGVSQSPRYKVTKRGQDVALRCDPISGHVSLYWYRQALGQGPEFLTYFNYEAQQDKSGLPNDRFSAERPEGSISTLTIQRTEQRDSAMYRCASSFPGKEGYTFGSGTRLTVV.

This chain joins TRBV3-1 and TRBJ2-1; no firm D call. This CDR3 has 13 amino acids. With 2 bases removed from V and 4 bases from J, the gap between germline ends came to 6 bases. In germline, CDR1 is LGHDT, CDR2 YNNKEL (reference sequence). CDR3 in amino acids: CASSQRSYNEQFF. The CDR3 region has the DNA TGTGCCAGCAGCCAACGGTCGTACAATGAGCAGTTCTTC.